This TCR beta chain came from a study of CXCR3-negative and CXCR3-positive naive CD8 T cells. A remark on this clonotype: What it recognizes is unknown.

UMI-tagged TRB cDNA libraries were built via 5' RACE. TCRdb re-called the 5' RACE reads and gives one entry per CDR3 protein, without DNA. The sample shows over 100,000 distinct CDR3 sequences, and 0.35% to 0.4% sits with its ten largest clones. Study findings and constraints: Diversity was high in both naive subsets and much lower in memory cells. CXCR3-positive naive cells carried more hydrophobic TRB CDR3s than CXCR3-negative naive cells did.

CDR3 length: 15 amino acids. The germline V gene has CDR1 SQVTM and CDR2 ANQGSEA. Sequencing was carried out using naive CXCR3+ CD8+ T cells from blood. The subset is: CD45RO-CCR7+CD27+CD95- naive CD8+ T cells expressing CXCR3 (TNR3+). The chain uses TRBV29-1 and TRBJ2-4; the D call of TRBD1 rests on TCRdb alone, since no DNA is present to check it. The origin of this receptor is a human donor in good health. Some clones in this sample may be carry-over from other donors' samples. The chain's CDR3 is CSVAGGPSQGNIQYF. Based on the CDR3 plus reference TRBV29-1 and TRBJ2-4, the full variable domain is SAVISQKPSRDICQRGTSLTIQCQVDSQVTMMFWYRQQPGQSLTLIATANQGSEATYESGFVIDKFPISRPNLTFSTLTVSNMSPEDSSIYLCSVAGGPSQGNIQYFGAGTRLSVL.